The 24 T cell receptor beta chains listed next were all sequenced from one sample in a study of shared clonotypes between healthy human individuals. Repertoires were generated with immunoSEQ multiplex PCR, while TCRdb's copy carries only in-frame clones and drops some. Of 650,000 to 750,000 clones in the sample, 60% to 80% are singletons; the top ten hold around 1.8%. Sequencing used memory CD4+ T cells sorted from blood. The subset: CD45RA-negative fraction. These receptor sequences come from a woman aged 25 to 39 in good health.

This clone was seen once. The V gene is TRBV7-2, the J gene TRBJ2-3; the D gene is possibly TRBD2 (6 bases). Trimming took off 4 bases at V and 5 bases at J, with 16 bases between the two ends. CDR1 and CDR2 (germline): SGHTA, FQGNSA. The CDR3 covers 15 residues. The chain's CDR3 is CASSSQRARVDTQYF. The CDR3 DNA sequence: TGTGCCAGCAGCTCGCAGCGGGCTAGAGTAGATACGCAGTATTTT.

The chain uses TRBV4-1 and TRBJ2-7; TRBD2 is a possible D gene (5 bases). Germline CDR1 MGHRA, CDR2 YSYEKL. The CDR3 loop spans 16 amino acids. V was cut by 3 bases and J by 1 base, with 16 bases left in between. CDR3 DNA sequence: TGCGCCAGCAGCCAGATCCCCCGGGGAGCTTCCTACGAGCAGTACTTC. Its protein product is CASSQIPRGASYEQYF.

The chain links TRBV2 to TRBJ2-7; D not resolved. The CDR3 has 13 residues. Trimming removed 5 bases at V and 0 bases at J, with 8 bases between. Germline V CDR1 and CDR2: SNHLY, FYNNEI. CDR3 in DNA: TGTGCCAGCAGTCCCCAATACTCCTACGAGCAGTACTTC. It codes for CASSPQYSYEQYF. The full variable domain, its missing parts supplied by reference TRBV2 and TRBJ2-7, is EPEVTQTPSHQVTQMGQEVILRCVPISNHLYFYWYRQILGQKVEFLVSFYNNEISEKSEIFDDQFSVERPDGSNFTLKIRSTKLEDSAMYFCASSPQYSYEQYFGPGTRLTVT.

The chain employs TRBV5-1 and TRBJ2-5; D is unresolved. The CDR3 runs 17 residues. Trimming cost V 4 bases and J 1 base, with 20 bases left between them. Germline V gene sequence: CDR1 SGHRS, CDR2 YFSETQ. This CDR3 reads CASSHYLRLGSQETQYF. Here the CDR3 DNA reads TGCGCCAGCAGCCATTACCTACGGCTAGGCTCCCAAGAGACCCAGTACTTC.

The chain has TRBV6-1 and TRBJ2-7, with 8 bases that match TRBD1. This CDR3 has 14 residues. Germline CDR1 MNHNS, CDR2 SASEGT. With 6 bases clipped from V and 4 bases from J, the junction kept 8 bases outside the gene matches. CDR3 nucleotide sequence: TGTGCCAGCAGCATGGGACAGGACCCTTACGAGCAGTACTTC. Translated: CASSMGQDPYEQYF.

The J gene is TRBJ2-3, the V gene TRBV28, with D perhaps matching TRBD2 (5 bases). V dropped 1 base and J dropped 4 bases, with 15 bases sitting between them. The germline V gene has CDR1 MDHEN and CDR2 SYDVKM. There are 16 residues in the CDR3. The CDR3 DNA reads TGTGCCAGCAGTTTATCCTTGGTCCCCGGGGCAGATACGCAGTATTTT. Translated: CASSLSLVPGADTQYF.

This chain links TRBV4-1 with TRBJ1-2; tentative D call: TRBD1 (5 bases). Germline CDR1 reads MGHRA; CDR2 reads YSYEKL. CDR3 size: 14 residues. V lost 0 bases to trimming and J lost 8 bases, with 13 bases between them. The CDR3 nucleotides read TGCGCCAGCAGCCAAGATCATGGGGGTTCCGGCTACACCTTC. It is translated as CASSQDHGGSGYTF.

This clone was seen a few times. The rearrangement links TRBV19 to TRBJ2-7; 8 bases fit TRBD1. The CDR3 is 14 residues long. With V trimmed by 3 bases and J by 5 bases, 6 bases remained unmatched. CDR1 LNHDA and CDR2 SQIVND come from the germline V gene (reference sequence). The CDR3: CASSMGQVTHEQYF. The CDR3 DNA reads TGTGCCAGTAGTATGGGACAGGTCACCCACGAGCAGTACTTC.

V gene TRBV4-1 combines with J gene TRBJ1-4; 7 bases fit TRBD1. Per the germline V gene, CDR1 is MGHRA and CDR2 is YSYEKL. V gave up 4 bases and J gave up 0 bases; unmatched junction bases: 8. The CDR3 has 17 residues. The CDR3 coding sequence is TGCGCCAGCAGCCCGGACAGGCTACCTGCAACTAATGAAAAACTGTTTTTT. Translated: CASSPDRLPATNEKLFF.

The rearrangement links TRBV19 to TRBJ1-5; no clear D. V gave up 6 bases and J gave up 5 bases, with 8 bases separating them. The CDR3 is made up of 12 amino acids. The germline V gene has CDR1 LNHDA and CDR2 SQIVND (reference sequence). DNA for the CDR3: TGTGCCAGTAGCTACATTCATCAGCCCCAGCATTTT. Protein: CASSYIHQPQHF.

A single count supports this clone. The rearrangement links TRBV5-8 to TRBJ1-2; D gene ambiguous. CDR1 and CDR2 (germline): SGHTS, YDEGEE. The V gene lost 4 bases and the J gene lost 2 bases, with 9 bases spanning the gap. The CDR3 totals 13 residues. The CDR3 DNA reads TGTGCCAGCAGCGCCGGACGGAACTATGGCTACACCTTC. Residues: CASSAGRNYGYTF.

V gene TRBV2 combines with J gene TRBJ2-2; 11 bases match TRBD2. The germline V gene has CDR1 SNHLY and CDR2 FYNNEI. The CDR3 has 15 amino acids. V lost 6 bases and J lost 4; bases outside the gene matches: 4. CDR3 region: CASSPGLAVTGELFF. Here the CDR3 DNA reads TGTGCCAGCAGCCCGGGACTAGCGGTCACCGGGGAGCTGTTTTTT.

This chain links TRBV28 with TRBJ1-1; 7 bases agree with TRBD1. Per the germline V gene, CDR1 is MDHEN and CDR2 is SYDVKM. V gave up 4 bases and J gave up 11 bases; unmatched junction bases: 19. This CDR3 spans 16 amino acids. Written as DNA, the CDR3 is TGTGCCAGCAGTTCGCCTGGGTCGGGACAGCCTTCGAGGGCTTTCTTT. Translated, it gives CASSSPGSGQPSRAFF.

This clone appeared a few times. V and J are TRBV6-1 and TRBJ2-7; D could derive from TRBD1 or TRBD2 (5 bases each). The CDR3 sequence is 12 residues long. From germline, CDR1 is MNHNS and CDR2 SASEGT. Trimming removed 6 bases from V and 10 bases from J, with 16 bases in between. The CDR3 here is CASRGDRARQYF. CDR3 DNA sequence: TGTGCCAGCAGAGGGGACCGGGCGCGACAGTACTTC.

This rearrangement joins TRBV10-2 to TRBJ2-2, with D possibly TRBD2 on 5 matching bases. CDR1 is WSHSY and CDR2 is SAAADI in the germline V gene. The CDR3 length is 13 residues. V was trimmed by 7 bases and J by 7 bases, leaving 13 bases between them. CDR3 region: CASITGRRGELFF. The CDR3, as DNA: TGCGCCAGCATTACGGGGAGACGCGGGGAGCTGTTTTTT.

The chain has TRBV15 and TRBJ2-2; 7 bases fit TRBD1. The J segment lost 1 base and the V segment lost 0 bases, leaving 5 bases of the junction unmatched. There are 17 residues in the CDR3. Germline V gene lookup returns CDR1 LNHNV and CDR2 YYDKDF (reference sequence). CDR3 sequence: CATSRDNRGLNTGELFF. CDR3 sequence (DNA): TGTGCCACCAGCAGAGACAACAGGGGATTGAACACCGGGGAGCTGTTTTTT. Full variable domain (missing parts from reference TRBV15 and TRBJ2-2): DAMVIQNPRYQVTQFGKPVTLSCSQTLNHNVMYWYQQKSSQAPKLLFHYYDKDFNNEADTPDNFQSRRPNTSFCFLDIRSPGLGDTAMYLCATSRDNRGLNTGELFFGEGSRLTVL.

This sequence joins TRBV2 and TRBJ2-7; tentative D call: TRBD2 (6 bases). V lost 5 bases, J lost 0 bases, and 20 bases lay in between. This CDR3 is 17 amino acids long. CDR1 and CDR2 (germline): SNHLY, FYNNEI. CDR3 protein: CASSPQLGGVLSYEQYF. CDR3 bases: TGTGCCAGCAGTCCCCAGCTCGGAGGGGTACTCTCCTACGAGCAGTACTTC.

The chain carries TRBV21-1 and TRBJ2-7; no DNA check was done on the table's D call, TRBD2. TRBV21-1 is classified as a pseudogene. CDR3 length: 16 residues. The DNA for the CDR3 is TGTGCCAGCAGCAAAGCCCCTAGGGACTTTTCTTCCGAGCAGTACTTC. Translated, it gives CASSKAPRDFSSEQYF.

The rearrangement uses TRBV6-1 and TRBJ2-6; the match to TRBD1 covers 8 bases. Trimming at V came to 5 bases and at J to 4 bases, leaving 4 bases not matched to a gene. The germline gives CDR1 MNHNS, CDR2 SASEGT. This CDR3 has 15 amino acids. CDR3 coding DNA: TGTGCCAGCAGTCCAGGGGGCGGAGGGGCCAACGTCCTGACTTTC. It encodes CASSPGGGGANVLTF.

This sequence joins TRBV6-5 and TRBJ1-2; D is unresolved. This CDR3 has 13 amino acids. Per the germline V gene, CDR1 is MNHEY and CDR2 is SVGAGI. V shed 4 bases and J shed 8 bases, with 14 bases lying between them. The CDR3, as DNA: TGTGCCAGCAGTTTAGTGGAAAATTGGGGCTACACCTTC. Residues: CASSLVENWGYTF.

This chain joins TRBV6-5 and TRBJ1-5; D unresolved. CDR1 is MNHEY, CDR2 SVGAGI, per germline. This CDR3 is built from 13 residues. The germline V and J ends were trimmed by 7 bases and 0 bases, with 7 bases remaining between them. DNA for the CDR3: TGTGCCAGCACCCTAAATAGCAATCAGCCCCAGCATTTT. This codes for CASTLNSNQPQHF.

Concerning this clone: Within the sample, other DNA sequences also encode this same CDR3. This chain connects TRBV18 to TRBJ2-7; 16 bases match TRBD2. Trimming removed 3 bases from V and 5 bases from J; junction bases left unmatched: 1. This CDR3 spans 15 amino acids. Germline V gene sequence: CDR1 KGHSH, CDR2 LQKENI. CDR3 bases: TGTGCCAGCTCACCCGGGACTAGCGGGAGGGACGAGCAGTACTTC. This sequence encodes CASSPGTSGRDEQYF.

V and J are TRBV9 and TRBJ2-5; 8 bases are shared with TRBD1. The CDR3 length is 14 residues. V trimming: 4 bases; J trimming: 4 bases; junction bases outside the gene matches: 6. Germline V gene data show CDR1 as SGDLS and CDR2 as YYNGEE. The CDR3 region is CASSIQGVGETQYF. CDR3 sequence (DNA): TGTGCCAGCAGCATACAGGGGGTAGGAGAGACCCAGTACTTC.

CDR3 nucleotides: TGCAGCGCTGGGGCCAGGGTTTCAGATACGCAGTATTTT. This translates into CSAGARVSDTQYF. J is TRBJ2-3 and V is TRBV29-1; maybe TRBD1 (5 bases). In germline, CDR1 is SQVTM, CDR2 ANQGSEA. V lost 7 bases, J lost 4 bases, and 15 bases lay in between. The CDR3 is 13 residues long.